These T cell receptor beta chains were read from a single sample in a study of T cells in Graves' hyperthyroidism and ophthalmopathy. TCRdb called the multiplex PCR reads again in MiXCR, with one record for every CDR3 protein. Seen here are roughly 600,000 distinct CDR3 sequences, about 14% observed once, and the top ten hold around an eighth. Material: blood. The source is a woman in her 50s with Graves' ophthalmopathy. The CDR3 runs from the conserved cysteine through the conserved F or W. The order of the fields is clone size, J gene, V gene, D gene, CDR3 DNA, CDR3 protein. The D gene is left open where the match is weak. A row's size may be missing; if present it is once, few, many or a size class.

size: NA; J: TRBJ2-2; V: TRBV4-1; D: NA; DNA: TGCGCCAGCAGCCTCCGGGTGGTCTCCGGGGAGCTGTTTTTT; CDR3: CASSLRVVSGELFF
size: many; J: TRBJ2-1; V: TRBV12-3/TRBV12-4; D: TRBD1; DNA: TGTGCCAGCAGCGCCGGGACAGCCTACAATGAGCAGTTCTTC; CDR3: CASSAGTAYNEQFF
size: many; J: TRBJ1-1; V: TRBV7-2; D: TRBD1; DNA: TGTGCCAGCAGCTTAGAGCCAGGGGGCTACACTGAAGCTTTCTTT; CDR3: CASSLEPGGYTEAFF
size: NA; J: TRBJ1-1; V: TRBV7-9; D: TRBD1; DNA: TGTGCCAGCAGCCTCAGGGGGCTCACTGAAGCTTTCTTT; CDR3: CASSLRGLTEAFF
size: many; J: TRBJ2-7; V: TRBV6-2/TRBV6-3; D: TRBD2; DNA: TGTGCCAGCAGTTACTTCGGACTAGCGGGAGGGACCTACGAGCAGTACTTC; CDR3: CASSYFGLAGGTYEQYF
size: many; J: TRBJ2-5; V: TRBV11-2; D: NA; DNA: TGTGCCAGCAGCTTAAGGTTTGGACAGCAAGAGACCCAGTACTTC; CDR3: CASSLRFGQQETQYF
size: few; J: TRBJ2-3; V: TRBV6-1; D: NA; DNA: TGTGCCAGCAGTGAAGACTCGGGGCATACGCAGTATTTT; CDR3: CASSEDSGHTQYF
size: NA; J: TRBJ2-2; V: TRBV28; D: NA; DNA: TGTGCCAGCCGACCTCACGGGGGCCCCGGGGAGCTGTTTTTT; CDR3: CASRPHGGPGELFF
size: NA; J: TRBJ2-4; V: TRBV18; D: TRBD2; DNA: TGTGCCAGCGGTAGCGGGAGGGCCGTGAACATTCAGTACTTC; CDR3: CASGSGRAVNIQYF
size: many; J: TRBJ2-1; V: TRBV27; D: NA; DNA: TGTGCCAGCAGTCCCGGGACCTATGTTAACAATGAGCAGTTCTTC; CDR3: CASSPGTYVNNEQFF
size: few; J: TRBJ1-5; V: TRBV28; D: NA; DNA: TGTGCCAGCAGTTTTCGAGGGGTCAATCAGCCCCAGCATTTT; CDR3: CASSFRGVNQPQHF
size: many; J: TRBJ2-2; V: TRBV7-6; D: NA; DNA: TGTGCCAGCAGCTTGGGGAGAGGACTCACCGGGGAGCTGTTTTTT; CDR3: CASSLGRGLTGELFF
size: NA; J: TRBJ1-1; V: TRBV27; D: NA; DNA: TGTGCCAGCAGAAACACGGGTAGCACTGAAGCTTTCTTT; CDR3: CASRNTGSTEAFF
size: few; J: TRBJ1-1; V: TRBV15; D: NA; DNA: TGTGCCACCAGGGAAGGGGGTGCTGAAGCTTTCTTT; CDR3: CATREGGAEAFF
size: many; J: TRBJ1-2; V: TRBV27; D: NA; DNA: TGTGCCAGCAGTCCTCTAGCGCCCGTTTCCCCTAACTATGGCTACACCTTC; CDR3: CASSPLAPVSPNYGYTF
size: many; J: TRBJ1-1; V: TRBV9; D: NA; DNA: TGTGCCAGCAGCGGGAGGACGGGGAACACTGAAGCTTTCTTT; CDR3: CASSGRTGNTEAFF
size: NA; J: TRBJ2-3; V: TRBV7-9; D: NA; DNA: TGTGCCAGCAGCTTCGCAGGAGGGGCAGATACGCAGTATTTT; CDR3: CASSFAGGADTQYF
size: many; J: TRBJ2-3; V: TRBV25-1; D: TRBD2; DNA: TGTGCCAGCAGTGAAATAGCGGGATCTAGCACAGATACGCAGTATTTT; CDR3: CASSEIAGSSTDTQYF
size: many; J: TRBJ1-1; V: TRBV18; D: TRBD1; DNA: TGTGCCAGCTCACCCTGGGACAGAGCCTTGAACACTGAAGCTTTCTTT; CDR3: CASSPWDRALNTEAFF
size: NA; J: TRBJ2-2; V: TRBV19; D: TRBD1; DNA: TGTGCCAGTCAGCCCAACAGGGGTGGGACAGGTCGGCTGTTTTTT; CDR3: CASQPNRGGTGRLFF
size: NA; J: TRBJ2-1; V: TRBV24-1; D: TRBD2; DNA: TGTGCCACCAGTGATCCCCTAGCGGGAGTAAATGAGCAGTTCTTC; CDR3: CATSDPLAGVNEQFF
size: many; J: TRBJ2-7; V: TRBV7-2; D: TRBD1; DNA: TGTGCCAGCAGCCCAATGGGACAGGTACACTACGAGCAGTACTTC; CDR3: CASSPMGQVHYEQYF
size: once; J: TRBJ1-5; V: TRBV19; D: NA; DNA: TGTGCCAGTAGTATAGTAAGTCAGCCCCAGCATTTT; CDR3: CASSIVSQPQHF
size: many; J: TRBJ2-1; V: TRBV11-2; D: NA; DNA: TGTGCCAGCAGCTTCATGGGGAACTCCTACAATGAGCAGTTCTTC; CDR3: CASSFMGNSYNEQFF
size: NA; J: TRBJ1-2; V: TRBV29-1; D: NA; DNA: TGCAGCGTTGTAGCCCCTAACTATGGCTACACCTTC; CDR3: CSVVAPNYGYTF
size: many; J: TRBJ1-4; V: TRBV20-1; D: NA; DNA: TGCAGTGCCGGCGAGAGGGTTAATGAAAAACTGTTTTTT; CDR3: CSAGERVNEKLFF
size: many; J: TRBJ2-7; V: TRBV7-2; D: TRBD1; DNA: TGTGCCAGCAGTGGGACAGGGTACGAGCAGTACTTC; CDR3: CASSGTGYEQYF
size: many; J: TRBJ2-3; V: TRBV5-6; D: NA; DNA: TGTGCCAGCAGCTTGGTGACTAGAACAGATACGCAGTATTTT; CDR3: CASSLVTRTDTQYF
size: many; J: TRBJ2-6; V: TRBV5-1; D: NA; DNA: TGCGCCAGCAGCTTGACAGGGAACTCTGGGGCCAACGTCCTGACTTTC; CDR3: CASSLTGNSGANVLTF